What follows describes a single T cell receptor beta chain. Its antigen is not known. These data belong to a study of cytomegalovirus exposure and HLA in healthy donors. CDR1 and CDR2 (germline): KGHSH, LQKENI. The CDR3 consists of 14 residues. J gave up 4 bases and V 6 bases, and 7 bases lay outside the gene matches. The PCR ran on 60 Vbeta and 13 Jbeta primers. The method was immunoSEQ multiplex PCR; TCRdb's version includes in-frame clones alone and lacks a portion of them. The table has 150,000 to 200,000 clones, more than 75% seen once. Findings and caveats of the study: Most subjects' HLA-A and HLA-B alleles were reportedly predicted from TCR beta sequences. CMV serostatus was the sole immune exposure data available.

This TCR came from a girl aged 2-10 years in good health and CMV-seropositive. The rearrangement joins TRBV18 to TRBJ2-7; 9 bases agree with TRBD1. Material: PBMCs. CDR3 region: CASSEGTGRYEQYF. CDR3 DNA: TGTGCCAGCTCGGAAGGGACAGGGCGATACGAGCAGTACTTC.